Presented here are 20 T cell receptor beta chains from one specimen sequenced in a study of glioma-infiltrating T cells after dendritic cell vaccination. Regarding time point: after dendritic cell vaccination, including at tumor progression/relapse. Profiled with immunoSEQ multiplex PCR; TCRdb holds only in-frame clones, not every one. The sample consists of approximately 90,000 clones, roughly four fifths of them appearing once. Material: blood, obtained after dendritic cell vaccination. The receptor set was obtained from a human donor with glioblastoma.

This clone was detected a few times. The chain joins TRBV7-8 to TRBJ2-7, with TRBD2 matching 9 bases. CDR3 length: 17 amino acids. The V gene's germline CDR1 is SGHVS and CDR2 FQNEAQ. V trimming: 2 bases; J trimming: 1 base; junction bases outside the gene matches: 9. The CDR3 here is CASSLRGLAGRSYEQYF. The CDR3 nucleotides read TGTGCCAGCAGCTTAAGAGGGCTAGCGGGGAGATCCTACGAGCAGTACTTC.

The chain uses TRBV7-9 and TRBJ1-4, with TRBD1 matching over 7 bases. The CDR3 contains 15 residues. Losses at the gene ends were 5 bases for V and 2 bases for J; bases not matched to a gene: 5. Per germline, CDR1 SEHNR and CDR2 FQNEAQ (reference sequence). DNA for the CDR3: TGTGCCAGCAGCCGGACAGGAGACACTAATGAAAAACTGTTTTTT. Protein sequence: CASSRTGDTNEKLFF.

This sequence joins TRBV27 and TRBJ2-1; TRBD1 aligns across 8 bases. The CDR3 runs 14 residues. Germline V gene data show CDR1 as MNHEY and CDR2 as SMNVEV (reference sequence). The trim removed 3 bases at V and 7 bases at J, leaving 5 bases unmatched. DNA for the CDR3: TGTGCCAGCAGTTTGGGGACAGGTAGGAATGAGCAGTTCTTC. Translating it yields CASSLGTGRNEQFF.

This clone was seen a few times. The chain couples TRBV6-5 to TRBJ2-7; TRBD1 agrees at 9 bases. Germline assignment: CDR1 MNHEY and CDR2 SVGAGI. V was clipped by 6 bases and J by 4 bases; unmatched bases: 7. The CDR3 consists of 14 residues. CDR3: CASRRGTGLYEQYV. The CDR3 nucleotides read TGTGCCAGCAGGAGGGGGACAGGGTTGTACGAGCAGTACGTC.

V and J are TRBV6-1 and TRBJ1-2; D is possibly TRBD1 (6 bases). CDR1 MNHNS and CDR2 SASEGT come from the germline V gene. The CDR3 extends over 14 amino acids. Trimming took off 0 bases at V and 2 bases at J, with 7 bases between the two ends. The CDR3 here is CASSEATGNYGYTF. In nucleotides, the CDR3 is TGTGCCAGCAGTGAAGCCACAGGGAACTATGGCTACACCTTC.

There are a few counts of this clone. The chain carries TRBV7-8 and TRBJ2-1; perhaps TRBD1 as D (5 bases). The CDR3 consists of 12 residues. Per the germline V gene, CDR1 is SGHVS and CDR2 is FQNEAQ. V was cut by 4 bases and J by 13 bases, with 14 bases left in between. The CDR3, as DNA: TGTGCCAGCAGCTCTCTATTGCGGACACAGTTCTTC. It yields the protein CASSSLLRTQFF.

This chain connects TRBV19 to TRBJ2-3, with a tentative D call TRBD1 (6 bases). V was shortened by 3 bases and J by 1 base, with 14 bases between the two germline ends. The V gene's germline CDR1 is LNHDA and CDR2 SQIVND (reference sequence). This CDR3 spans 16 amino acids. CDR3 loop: CASSMVWGQGTDTQYF. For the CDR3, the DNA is TGTGCCAGTAGTATGGTCTGGGGGCAGGGCACAGATACGCAGTATTTT.

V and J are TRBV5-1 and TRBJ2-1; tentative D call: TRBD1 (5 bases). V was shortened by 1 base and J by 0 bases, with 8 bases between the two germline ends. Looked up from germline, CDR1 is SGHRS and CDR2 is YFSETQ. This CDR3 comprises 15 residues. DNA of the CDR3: TGCGCCAGCAGCTTGAGGGGTGACTCCTACAATGAGCAGTTCTTC. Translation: CASSLRGDSYNEQFF.

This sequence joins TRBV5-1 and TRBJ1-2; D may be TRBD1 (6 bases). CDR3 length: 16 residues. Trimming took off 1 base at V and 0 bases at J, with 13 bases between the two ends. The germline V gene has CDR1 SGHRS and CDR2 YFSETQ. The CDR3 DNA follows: TGCGCCAGCAGCTTGACTGCACAGGGTTCTAACTATGGCTACACCTTC. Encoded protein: CASSLTAQGSNYGYTF.

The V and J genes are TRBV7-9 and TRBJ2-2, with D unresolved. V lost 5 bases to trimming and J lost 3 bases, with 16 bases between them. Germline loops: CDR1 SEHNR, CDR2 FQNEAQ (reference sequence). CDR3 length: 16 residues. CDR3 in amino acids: CASSPWASVDTGELFF. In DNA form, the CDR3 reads TGTGCCAGCAGCCCTTGGGCCTCAGTCGACACCGGGGAGCTGTTTTTT.

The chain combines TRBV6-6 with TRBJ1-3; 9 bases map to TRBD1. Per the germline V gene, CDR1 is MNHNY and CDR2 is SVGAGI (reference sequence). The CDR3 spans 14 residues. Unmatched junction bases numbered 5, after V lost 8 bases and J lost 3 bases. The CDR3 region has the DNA TGTGCCAGCGCCACAGGGGGCGGTGGAAACACCATATATTTT. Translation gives CASATGGGGNTIYF.

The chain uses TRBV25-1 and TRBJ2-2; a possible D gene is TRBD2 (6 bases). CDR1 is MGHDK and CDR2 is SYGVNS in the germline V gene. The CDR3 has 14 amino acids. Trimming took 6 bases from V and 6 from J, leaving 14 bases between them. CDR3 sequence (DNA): TGTGCCAGCAGGAGAAAGGAGGGAGCCGGGGAGCTGTTTTTT. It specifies CASRRKEGAGELFF.

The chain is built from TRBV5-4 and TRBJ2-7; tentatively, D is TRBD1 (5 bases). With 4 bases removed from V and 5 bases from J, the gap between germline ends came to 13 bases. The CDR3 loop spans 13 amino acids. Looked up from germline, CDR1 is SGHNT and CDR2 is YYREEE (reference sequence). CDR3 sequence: CASSGSSGNEQYF. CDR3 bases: TGTGCCAGCAGCGGCAGCTCAGGGAACGAGCAGTACTTC. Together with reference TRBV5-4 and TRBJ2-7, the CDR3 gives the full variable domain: ETGVTQSPTHLIKTRGQQVTLRCSSQSGHNTVSWYQQALGQGPQFIFQYYREEENGRGNFPPRFSGLQFPNYSSELNVNALELDDSALYLCASSGSSGNEQYFGPGTRLTVT.

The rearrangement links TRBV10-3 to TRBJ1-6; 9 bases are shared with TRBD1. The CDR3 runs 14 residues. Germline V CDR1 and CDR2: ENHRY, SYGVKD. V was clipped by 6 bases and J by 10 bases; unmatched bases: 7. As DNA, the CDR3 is TGTGCCATCAGCGCGACAGGGGGTAGCTCACCCCTCCACTTT. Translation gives CAISATGGSSPLHF.

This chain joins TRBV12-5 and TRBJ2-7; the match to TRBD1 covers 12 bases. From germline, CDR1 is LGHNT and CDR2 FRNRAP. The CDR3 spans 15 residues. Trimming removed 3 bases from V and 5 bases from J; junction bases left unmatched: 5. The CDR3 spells CASGLRDRGPHEQYF. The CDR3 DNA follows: TGTGCTAGTGGTTTAAGGGACAGGGGGCCTCACGAGCAGTACTTC. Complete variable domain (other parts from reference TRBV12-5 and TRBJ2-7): DARVTQTPRHKVTEMGQEVTMRCQPILGHNTVFWYRQTMMQGLELLAYFRNRAPLDDSGMPKDRFSAEMPDATLATLKIQPSEPRDSAVYFCASGLRDRGPHEQYFGPGTRLTVT.

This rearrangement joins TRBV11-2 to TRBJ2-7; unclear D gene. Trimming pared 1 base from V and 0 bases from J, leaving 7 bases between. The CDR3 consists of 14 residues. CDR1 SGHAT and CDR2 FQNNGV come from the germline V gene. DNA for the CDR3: TGTGCCAGCAGCTTAGGGGTGGGCTCCTACGAGCAGTACGTC. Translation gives CASSLGVGSYEQYV.

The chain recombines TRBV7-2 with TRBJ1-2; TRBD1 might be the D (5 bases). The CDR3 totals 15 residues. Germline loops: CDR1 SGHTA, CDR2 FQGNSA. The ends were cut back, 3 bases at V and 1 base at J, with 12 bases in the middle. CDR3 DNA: TGTGCCAGCAGCTTCTACCTACAGGATAACTATGGCTACACCTTC. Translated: CASSFYLQDNYGYTF.

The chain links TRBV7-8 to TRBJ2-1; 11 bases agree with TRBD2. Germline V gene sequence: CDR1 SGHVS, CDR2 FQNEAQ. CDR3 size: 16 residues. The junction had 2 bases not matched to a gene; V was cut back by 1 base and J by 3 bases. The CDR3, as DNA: TGTGCCAGCAGCTTAGTAGCGGGGGGGGGCTACAATGAGCAGTTCTTC. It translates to CASSLVAGGGYNEQFF.

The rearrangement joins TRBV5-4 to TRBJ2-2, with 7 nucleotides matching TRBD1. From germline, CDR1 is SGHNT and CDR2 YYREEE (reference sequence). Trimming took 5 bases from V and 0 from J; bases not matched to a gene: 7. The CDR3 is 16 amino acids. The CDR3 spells CASRASGTANTGELFF. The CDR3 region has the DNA TGTGCCAGCAGGGCCTCCGGGACAGCGAACACCGGGGAGCTGTTTTTT. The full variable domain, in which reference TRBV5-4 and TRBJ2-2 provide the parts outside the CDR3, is ETGVTQSPTHLIKTRGQQVTLRCSSQSGHNTVSWYQQALGQGPQFIFQYYREEENGRGNFPPRFSGLQFPNYSSELNVNALELDDSALYLCASRASGTANTGELFFGEGSRLTVL.

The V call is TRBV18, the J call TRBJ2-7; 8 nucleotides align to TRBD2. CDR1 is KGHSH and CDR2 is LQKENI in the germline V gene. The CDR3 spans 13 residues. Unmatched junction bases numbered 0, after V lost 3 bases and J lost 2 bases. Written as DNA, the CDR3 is TGTGCCAGCTCACCGGGACTAGCCTACGAGCAGTACGTC. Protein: CASSPGLAYEQYV.